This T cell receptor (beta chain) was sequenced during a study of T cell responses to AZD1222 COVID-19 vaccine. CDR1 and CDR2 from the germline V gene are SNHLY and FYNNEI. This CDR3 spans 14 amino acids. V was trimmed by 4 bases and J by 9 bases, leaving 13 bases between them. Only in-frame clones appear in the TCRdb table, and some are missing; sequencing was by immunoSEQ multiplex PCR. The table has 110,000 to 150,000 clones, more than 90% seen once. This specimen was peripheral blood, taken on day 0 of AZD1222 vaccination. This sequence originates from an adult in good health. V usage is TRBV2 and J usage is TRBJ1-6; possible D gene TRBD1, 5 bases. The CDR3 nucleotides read TGTGCCAGCAGTGCCGAGGGGCGCGGTTCACCCCTCCACTTT. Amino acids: CASSAEGRGSPLHF.